A selection of T cell receptor beta chains follows, all from one sample in a study of CD8+CD57+ T cells in acquired aplastic anemia. TCRdb ran MiXCR on the reads and lists one entry per CDR3 protein. This sample yields about 180,000 distinct CDR3 sequences, of which approximately 49% are seen a single time; under 3% belongs to the top ten. Sequencing was carried out using sorted CD4+, CD8+, or CD8+CD57+ T cells (not recorded which) from PBMCs. The receptors derive from a human donor in good health. Each CDR3 is given with its conserved first and last residue. Fields, in order: J gene, D gene, clone size, V gene, CDR3 protein, CDR3 DNA. A D gene is named only where the DNA matches it firmly. Clone size appears in some rows only: once, few, many, or a class for an expanded clone.

>TRBJ1-5|.|.|TRBV5-4
CSSSTGVGNQPQHF
TGTTCCAGCAGCACGGGGGTCGGCAATCAGCCCCAGCATTTT
>TRBJ2-5|TRBD2|.|TRBV25-1
CASSRASGRPQETQYF
TGTGCCAGCAGTAGGGCTAGCGGGAGACCTCAAGAGACCCAGTACTTC
>TRBJ1-1|TRBD1|.|TRBV12-3/TRBV12-4
CASTRGQLNTEAFF
TGTGCCAGCACCCGGGGACAGCTGAACACTGAAGCTTTCTTT
>TRBJ1-1|.|.|TRBV4-2
CASSQEIAGFDAFF
TGTGCCAGCAGCCAAGAGATTGCCGGGTTTGACGCTTTCTTT
>TRBJ2-7|.|.|TRBV5-4
CASSLDFRESYEQYF
TGTGCCAGCAGCTTGGATTTTCGCGAGAGCTACGAGCAGTACTTC
>TRBJ1-6|.|many|TRBV20-1
CSARDPGTGNSPLHF
TGCAGTGCTAGAGATCCCGGGACGGGGAATTCACCCCTCCACTTT
>TRBJ1-1|.|.|TRBV19
CASSISGASLGEAFF
TGTGCCAGTAGTATTTCGGGGGCGTCCCTCGGTGAAGCTTTCTTT
>TRBJ1-2|.|few|TRBV2
CASSEVRGNYGYTF
TGTGCCAGCAGTGAAGTGCGGGGCAACTATGGCTACACCTTC
>TRBJ2-2|TRBD2|many|TRBV11-2
CASSTQPGLASGELFF
TGTGCCAGCAGCACCCAACCGGGACTAGCGTCCGGGGAGCTGTTTTTT
>TRBJ1-5|TRBD1|.|TRBV29-1
CSVECPNRGHNQPQHF
TGCAGCGTTGAATGTCCCAACAGGGGGCACAATCAGCCCCAGCATTTT
>TRBJ2-7|.|.|TRBV7-9
CASSLAPATYEQYF
TGTGCCAGCAGCTTAGCCCCCGCAACCTACGAGCAGTACTTC